The rows below give T cell receptor beta chains drawn from one sample of a study of T-cell reconstitution after alpha-beta-depleted transplantation in children. TCRdb itself ran the PCR reads through MiXCR, one entry per CDR3 protein. The sample lists hundreds of thousands of distinct CDR3 sequences; roughly 25% were seen once. The starting material was PBMCs, mostly from graft donor cells, obtained 360 days after TCRalphabeta/CD19-depleted stem cell transplant. The receptors here all came from a female patient aged 2-9 years who had a stem cell transplant for congenital amegakaryocytic thrombocytopenia, so the T cells may come from the graft donor. The CDR3 runs from the conserved cysteine through the conserved F or W. Fields, in order: V gene, J gene, CDR3 protein.

TRBV2	TRBJ2-7	CASSEGRRNAYYEQYF
TRBV3-1	TRBJ2-5	CASNRQGEETQYF
TRBV20-1	TRBJ1-5	CSASSRDRGRQPQHF
TRBV4-1	TRBJ2-3	CASSRGSGDTDTQYF
TRBV11-2	TRBJ1-6	CASSLDRGNSPLHF
TRBV27	TRBJ2-1	CASSPPGQGIYEQFF
TRBV5-4	TRBJ2-6	CATPGEQVAPGANVLTF
TRBV27	TRBJ2-7	CASSLSPGQGSYEQYF
TRBV4-1	TRBJ1-1	CASSQGQGTLNTEAFF
TRBV4-2	TRBJ2-1	CASSQDGSYYNEQFF
TRBV29-1	TRBJ2-7	CSVDGLNF
TRBV20-1	TRBJ2-7	CSARVGRGPHEQYF
TRBV5-1	TRBJ2-1	CASSLEGQGYYNEQFF
TRBV15	TRBJ2-5	CATSPDRGRETQYF
TRBV28	TRBJ2-1	CASSPIDRVEQFF
TRBV7-8	TRBJ1-3	CASSLGPASGNTIYF
TRBV12-3/TRBV12-4	TRBJ2-7	CASSALAGASYEQYF
TRBV29-1	TRBJ2-5	CSVTGGRLETQYF
TRBV4-1	TRBJ1-6	CASSLPAASNSPLHF
TRBV29-1	TRBJ2-7	CSVVGGFVSYEQYF
TRBV14	TRBJ2-3	CATSPTGQTTDTQYF
TRBV28	TRBJ2-7	CASSLGPLEGSYEQYF
TRBV11-3	TRBJ1-1	CASSKDRVSAEAFF
TRBV12-3/TRBV12-4	TRBJ1-6	CASSRQGGYNSPLHF
TRBV29-1	TRBJ1-4	CSAYHNEKLFF
TRBV28	TRBJ2-2	CASSSIFVTGVTGELFF
TRBV6-2/TRBV6-3	TRBJ2-1	CASSYPGLAGAHSYNEQFF
TRBV20-1	TRBJ1-5	CSARSTGGDPQHF
TRBV5-1	TRBJ1-1	CASSPRTGVRTEAFF
TRBV10-3	TRBJ2-7	CAIMGASGASYEQYF
TRBV21-1	TRBJ1-1	CASSSGFAEAFF
TRBV4-3	TRBJ2-7	CASSQEPATRVGQYF
TRBV20-1	TRBJ2-2	CSARADAGELFF
TRBV5-1	TRBJ2-6	CASSRWDSISGANVLTF
TRBV29-1	TRBJ2-3	CSVGGLAGMSTDTQYF
TRBV10-3	TRBJ2-5	CAITVTSGSETQYF
TRBV11-2	TRBJ2-3	CASSLSDPAGALYVTQYF
TRBV4-3	TRBJ2-1	CASSRGTVVGEQFF
TRBV5-6	TRBJ1-2	CASSYGQGTNYGYTF
TRBV3-1	TRBJ2-3	CASSTVWGTPSTDTQYF
TRBV7-9	TRBJ2-2	CASSYRVSGELFF
TRBV12-3/TRBV12-4	TRBJ2-1	CASSPRSGRVNNEQFF
TRBV20-1	TRBJ2-4	CSANLGGESKNIQYF
TRBV29-1	TRBJ1-1	CSVEKTGGWTEAFF
TRBV20-1	TRBJ2-7	CSAQRDRFSYEQYF
TRBV4-3	TRBJ1-1	CASSQDRGWSTEAFF
TRBV4-1	TRBJ2-7	CASSVQGPSYEQYF
TRBV4-1	TRBJ2-7	CASSQVFNGAYEQYF
TRBV15	TRBJ2-1	CATSSPGRNNEQFF